The 28 T cell receptor beta chains listed next were all sequenced from one sample in a study of vaccination and CD4 T cells after COVID-19. As to treatment: roughly 11-day PBMC culture with coronavirus spike peptide pools or control peptides (ViraFEST assay). No antigens are known for them. Sequenced with the Oncomine TCR Beta short-read assay was DNA taken from cultured CD4+ T cells. TCRdb re-analysed the PCR reads in MiXCR, keeping a single row per CDR3 protein. The profile covers 10,000 to 15,000 distinct CDR3 sequences, with approximately 46% appearing a single time and roughly 7% taken by the ten largest. Sequencing was performed on CD4+ T cells from blood, cultured in vitro. Source of these receptors: a human donor who had recovered from COVID-19.

The table lists this clonotype with a few counts. The J gene is TRBJ1-5, the V gene TRBV20-1; weak D call: TRBD1 (5 bases). The V gene's germline CDR1 is DFQATT and CDR2 SNEGSKA (reference sequence). This CDR3 is 17 amino acids long. Deletions cut 6 bases from V and 3 bases from J, with 24 bases between. CDR3 loop: CSATDPRAGVINQPQHF. CDR3 nucleotides: TGCAGTGCCACCGACCCCCGGGCGGGGGTCATCAATCAGCCCCAGCATTTT.

Only a few counts were recorded for this clonotype. The chain uses TRBV20-1 and TRBJ1-2; D might be TRBD1 (6 bases). The CDR3 has 13 amino acids. Germline V gene data show CDR1 as DFQATT and CDR2 as SNEGSKA (reference sequence). Between the trimmed V and J ends, which lost 2 bases and 5 bases, there was a span of 12 bases. CDR3 sequence: CSARIQGRYGYTF. Here the CDR3 DNA reads TGCAGTGCTAGAATACAGGGCCGATATGGCTACACCTTC.

The CDR3 spells CASSLGRVNSPLHF. The CDR3 DNA sequence: TGTGCCAGCAGTTTAGGACGGGTTAATTCACCCCTCCACTTT. The chain has TRBV28 and TRBJ1-6; D unclear. CDR1 MDHEN and CDR2 SYDVKM come from the germline V gene. This CDR3 is 14 amino acids long. Trimming removed 2 bases from V and 6 bases from J, with 8 bases in between. Filled out from reference TRBV28 and TRBJ1-6, the complete variable domain reads DVKVTQSSRYLVKRTGEKVFLECVQDMDHENMFWYRQDPGLGLRLIYFSYDVKMKEKGDIPEGYSVSREKKERFSLILESASTNQTSMYLCASSLGRVNSPLHFGNGTRLTVT.

The gene calls are TRBV20-1 and TRBJ2-2; D remains unclear. Germline V gene lookup returns CDR1 DFQATT and CDR2 SNEGSKA (reference sequence). V shed 2 bases and J shed 0 bases, with 4 bases lying between them. The CDR3 covers 13 residues. As DNA, the CDR3 is TGCAGTGCTAGAACCGCGAACACCGGGGAGCTGTTTTTT. Protein: CSARTANTGELFF.

The rearrangement uses TRBV6-1 and TRBJ1-1; D not resolved. From germline, CDR1 is MNHNS and CDR2 SASEGT. The length of the CDR3 is 12 residues. The V and J ends lost 2 bases and 7 bases respectively, with 8 bases between them. CDR3 in amino acids: CASSELGFEAFF. As DNA, the CDR3 is TGTGCCAGCAGTGAATTAGGTTTTGAAGCTTTCTTT.

V gene TRBV18 combines with J gene TRBJ1-1; possible D gene TRBD1, 5 bases. The germline V gene encodes CDR1 KGHSH and CDR2 LQKENI. This CDR3 spans 14 amino acids. V was cut by 2 bases and J by 1 base, with 8 bases left in between. The DNA of the CDR3 is TGTGCCAGCTCACCAGCCGGGGGGAACACTGAAGCTTTCTTT. Amino acids: CASSPAGGNTEAFF.

The CDR3 reads CASSLDGRGRAETQYF. The CDR3 nucleotides are TGTGCCAGCAGCTTAGATGGGCGGGGTCGGGCAGAGACCCAGTACTTC. The chain carries TRBV7-2 and TRBJ2-5; the D gene is possibly TRBD2 (6 bases). The V gene's germline CDR1 is SGHTA and CDR2 FQGNSA. The CDR3 is made up of 16 amino acids. V lost 1 base and J lost 4, with 16 bases in between.

This rearrangement joins TRBV30 to TRBJ1-1; D gene unclear. V was shortened by 0 bases and J by 1 base, with 6 bases between the two germline ends. Germline CDR1 is GTSNPN and CDR2 is SVGIG (reference sequence). The CDR3 consists of 13 residues. The CDR3 nucleotides read TGTGCCTGGAGTGTTCAGGAGAACACTGAAGCTTTCTTT. Residues: CAWSVQENTEAFF.

Only a few counts were recorded for this clonotype. The chain links TRBV24-1 to TRBJ1-1; no clear D. V lost 3 bases and J lost 3, with 13 bases in between. This CDR3 spans 15 amino acids. The V gene's germline CDR1 is KGHDR and CDR2 SFDVKD. CDR3 sequence: CATSDSRQPYTEAFF. The CDR3 DNA follows: TGTGCCACCAGTGATAGCCGTCAGCCTTACACTGAAGCTTTCTTT.

The chain carries TRBV7-2 and TRBJ2-1; D is ambiguous. CDR1 and CDR2 from the germline V gene are SGHTA and FQGNSA. Trimming removed 10 bases at V and 0 bases at J, with 16 bases between. CDR3 length equals 15 residues. This chain's CDR3 is CATRRSRSSYNEQFF. CDR3 DNA sequence: TGTGCCACCAGACGGAGCCGTAGCTCCTACAATGAGCAGTTCTTC.

The J gene is TRBJ1-5, the V gene TRBV29-1, with D tentatively TRBD1 (5 bases). The V end lost 4 bases, the J end lost 5 bases, and 12 bases lay between the germline ends. The CDR3 loop spans 13 amino acids. The germline gives CDR1 SQVTM, CDR2 ANQGSEA. The CDR3 reads CSVGAGTHQPQHF. The CDR3 coding sequence is TGCAGCGTTGGAGCGGGGACCCATCAGCCCCAGCATTTT.

The rearrangement uses TRBV5-4 and TRBJ1-6; D ambiguous. Trimming left V 1 base short and J 9 bases short, with 11 bases between. This CDR3 is built from 14 residues. Germline CDR1 reads SGHNT; CDR2 reads YYREEE (reference sequence). The DNA for the CDR3 is TGTGCCAGCAGCTTGAATCAAGGCGGTTCACCCCTCCACTTT. It is translated as CASSLNQGGSPLHF. The complete variable domain, with remaining parts taken from reference TRBV5-4 and TRBJ1-6, reads ETGVTQSPTHLIKTRGQQVTLRCSSQSGHNTVSWYQQALGQGPQFIFQYYREEENGRGNFPPRFSGLQFPNYSSELNVNALELDDSALYLCASSLNQGGSPLHFGNGTRLTVT.

This chain connects TRBV12-3 or TRBV12-4 to TRBJ2-1; 9 nucleotides match TRBD2. The junction had 9 bases not matched to a gene; V was cut back by 7 bases and J by 8 bases. The CDR3 totals 14 residues. Here the CDR3 reads CASTRLAASHEQFF. The CDR3 DNA reads TGTGCCAGCACCAGACTAGCGGCCTCCCATGAGCAGTTCTTC.

The rearrangement joins TRBV20-1 to TRBJ2-2, with 10 bases lining up with TRBD2. The CDR3 loop spans 15 amino acids. Germline CDR1 and CDR2: DFQATT and SNEGSKA (reference sequence). Trimming cost V 4 bases and J 5 bases; bases outside gene matches: 7. CDR3 sequence (DNA): TGCAGTGCTATCCAGGGGACTAGCGAAACCGGGGAGCTGTTTTTT. Amino acids: CSAIQGTSETGELFF.

This rearrangement joins TRBV5-1 to TRBJ1-1, with a possible D match to TRBD1 (6 bases). Germline CDR1 and CDR2: SGHRS and YFSETQ. Trimming shortened V by 0 bases and J by 3 bases, and 12 bases separated the two germline ends. CDR3 length: 15 amino acids. The chain's CDR3 is CASSLGGQGHTEAFF. For the CDR3, the DNA is TGCGCCAGCAGCTTGGGGGGCCAGGGGCACACTGAAGCTTTCTTT.

The chain links TRBV18 to TRBJ2-7; D ambiguous. V lost 0 bases and J lost 2, with 8 bases in between. CDR3 length equals 14 residues. Germline CDR1 is KGHSH and CDR2 is LQKENI. CDR3 in amino acids: CASSPPSLPYEQYF. The CDR3 nucleotides read TGTGCCAGCTCACCACCGAGCCTTCCCTACGAGCAGTACTTC.

This chain links TRBV6-1 with TRBJ1-1; D may be TRBD1 (6 bases). The CDR3 runs 14 residues. Germline CDR1 reads MNHNS; CDR2 reads SASEGT. Trimming left V 7 bases short and J 4 bases short, with 16 bases between. Here the CDR3 DNA reads TGTGCCAGCAAGCAGGGGATTGCAAGCACTGAAGCTTTCTTT. Translating gives CASKQGIASTEAFF.

The chain joins TRBV21-1 to TRBJ1-2; no DNA check was done on the table's D call, TRBD1. TRBV21-1 corresponds to a pseudogene. The CDR3 is made up of 14 amino acids. CDR3 sequence reads: CASSKESRGHGYTF. The DNA of the CDR3 is TGTGCCAGCAGCAAAGAGAGCAGGGGCCATGGCTACACCTTC.

In this sample, this clonotype turned up a few times. CDR3 in amino acids: CATSDKDSYNQPQHF. As DNA, the CDR3 is TGTGCCACCAGTGATAAGGACAGTTACAATCAGCCCCAGCATTTT. The chain links TRBV24-1 to TRBJ1-5; D may be TRBD1 (6 bases). Per germline, CDR1 KGHDR and CDR2 SFDVKD. The CDR3 sequence is 15 residues long. Trimming stripped 3 bases from V and 3 bases from J, with 11 bases between.

V is TRBV7-9 and J is TRBJ1-3; D is undetermined. CDR1 SEHNR and CDR2 FQNEAQ come from the germline V gene (reference sequence). The V end lost 5 bases, the J end lost 0 bases, and 5 bases lay between the germline ends. The CDR3 covers 13 residues. Written as DNA, the CDR3 is TGTGCCAGCAGCAACGACTCTGGAAACACCATATATTTT. Translation: CASSNDSGNTIYF.

The chain carries TRBV24-1 and TRBJ2-1; D possibly corresponds to TRBD1 (7 bases). This CDR3 region has 16 residues. From germline, CDR1 is KGHDR and CDR2 SFDVKD. Trimming removed 5 bases at V and 0 bases at J, with 13 bases between. CDR3 nucleotide sequence: TGTGCCACCAGTGTTGCGGGACAGAGCTCCTACAATGAGCAGTTCTTC. This codes for CATSVAGQSSYNEQFF.

The rearrangement links TRBV6-1 to TRBJ1-2; D perhaps matches TRBD1 (5 bases). The germline V gene has CDR1 MNHNS and CDR2 SASEGT. The CDR3 runs 15 residues. Deletions cut 7 bases from V and 4 bases from J, with 19 bases between. CDR3 coding DNA: TGTGCCAGCACCGTGGGGCAGATTTCCATCTATGGCTACACCTTC. Amino acid sequence: CASTVGQISIYGYTF.

The genes are TRBV6-1 and TRBJ1-5; D not resolved. With 1 base removed from V and 2 bases from J, the gap between germline ends came to 9 bases. CDR3 size: 15 residues. From germline, CDR1 is MNHNS and CDR2 SASEGT. In nucleotides, the CDR3 is TGTGCCAGCAGTGAAGGACCCTTGGGCAATCAGCCCCAGCATTTT. Amino acid sequence: CASSEGPLGNQPQHF.

On this clonotype: A read error is possible here, since a much larger clone lies one base away. The J gene is TRBJ2-5, the V gene TRBV6-1; D is possibly TRBD1 (5 bases). Trimming left V 11 bases short and J 3 bases short, with 16 bases between. Germline V gene sequence: CDR1 MNHNS, CDR2 SASEGT. The CDR3 consists of 13 residues. The CDR3 DNA reads TGTGCCGGCTCCAGCAGGGCCAAAGAGACCCAGTACTTC. It yields the protein CAGSSRAKETQYF.

The sample holds a few counts of this clonotype. J is TRBJ1-2 and V is TRBV20-1; 8 positions match TRBD1. V trimming: 6 bases; J trimming: 5 bases; junction bases outside the gene matches: 11. The CDR3 loop spans 14 amino acids. Germline CDR1 reads DFQATT; CDR2 reads SNEGSKA (reference sequence). CDR3 amino acids: CSASVTGTGYGYTF. CDR3 nucleotide sequence: TGCAGTGCCAGCGTCACCGGGACAGGTTATGGCTACACCTTC.

In its sample, this clonotype was seen a few times. The V gene is TRBV6-8, the J gene TRBJ1-5; D is undetermined. The CDR3 consists of 11 residues. V lost 7 bases to trimming and J lost 5 bases, with 6 bases between them. Germline assignment: CDR1 MNHGY and CDR2 SAAAGT. In nucleotides, the CDR3 is TGTGCCAGCACCCCATATCAGCCCCAGCATTTT. Translation: CASTPYQPQHF.

This clonotype showed up just a few times. The chain links TRBV6-5 to TRBJ1-6; D is unclear. Germline V gives CDR1 MNHEY, CDR2 SVGAGI. Between the trimmed V and J ends, which lost 0 bases and 5 bases, there was a span of 8 bases. This CDR3 region has 15 residues. The CDR3 reads CASSYSIPDNSPLHF. The CDR3 region has the DNA TGTGCCAGCAGTTACTCGATACCGGATAATTCACCCCTCCACTTT.

V gene TRBV20-1 combines with J gene TRBJ1-1, with D possibly being TRBD1 (6 bases). This CDR3 spans 11 amino acids. Germline V CDR1 and CDR2: DFQATT, SNEGSKA (reference sequence). Trimming removed 7 bases at V and 7 bases at J, with 13 bases between. CDR3 region: CSVSRTDEAFF. CDR3 bases: TGCAGTGTCTCGCGGACAGATGAAGCTTTCTTT.